The present T cell receptor beta chain was sequenced within a study of beta chain features in type 1 diabetes. This clone was detected only once. The study reverse transcribed the entire isolated RNA, so it sequenced expressed TCRB transcripts. Sequencing was performed with immunoSEQ multiplex PCR; in TCRdb, only in-frame clones are kept and a portion is missing. The sample holds hundreds of thousands of clones, 15% to 17% seen once. Cell sorting via CD45RO/CCR7/CD25/CD127/CD95/CD27 was performed to obtain CD4+ naive, central memory, regulatory and stem cell-like memory cells. This CDR3 has 14 amino acids. V lost 10 bases, J lost 4 bases, and 20 bases lay in between. Germline CDR1 MNHEY, CDR2 SMNVEV (reference sequence).

The clonotype was recovered from a man aged 18 to 35 in good health. The rearrangement joins TRBV27 to TRBJ2-7, with a possible D match to TRBD1 (7 bases). The sequenced sample consisted of naive CD4+ T cells from blood. CDR3 nucleotides: TGTGCCACCAGGGGGATCAGGGGGGTGTACGAGCAGTACTTC. Residues: CATRGIRGVYEQYF.